These 25 T cell receptor beta chains originate from one sample sequenced in a study of cytomegalovirus exposure and HLA in healthy donors (dated by TCRdb to between 2016 and 2019). The method behind the library was the immunoSEQ multiplex PCR assay. The multiplex PCR relied on a mix of 60 forward primers for TCR Vbeta segments and 13 reverse primers for TCR Jbeta segments. TCRdb limited this immuneACCESS table to in-frame rearrangements with V and J called. A share of clones is missing; checked studies link under half to unresolved V genes, and the rest is unexplained. The sample records over 100,000 clones, approximately 78% of which are singletons. The ten largest account for about 7.4% of the sample. The sequenced sample consisted of PBMCs. The receptors originated from a woman aged 45-60 years in good health and CMV-seropositive.

The chain links TRBV5-1 to TRBJ1-1, with a tentative D call TRBD1 (6 bases). Germline values: CDR1 SGHRS, CDR2 YFSETQ. V shed 1 base and J shed 1 base, with 8 bases lying between them. The CDR3 length is 14 residues. The CDR3 region has the DNA TGCGCCAGCAGCTTGTGGGGGCAGAACACTGAAGCTTTCTTT. Residues: CASSLWGQNTEAFF.

V usage is TRBV10-1 and J usage is TRBJ2-3, with 8 bases that match TRBD2. The CDR3 is 14 residues long. Germline CDR1 is WNHNN and CDR2 is SYGVQD (reference sequence). V lost 4 bases to trimming and J lost 2 bases; unmatched junction nucleotides: 2. This CDR3 reads CASSAGGATDTQYF. In DNA form, the CDR3 reads TGCGCCAGCAGTGCGGGGGGGGCCACAGATACGCAGTATTTT.

The V call is TRBV4-1, the J call TRBJ1-1; the D gene is possibly TRBD1 (5 bases). Trimming took 1 base from V and 4 from J, leaving 7 bases between them. The length of the CDR3 is 13 residues. Germline CDR1 reads MGHRA; CDR2 reads YSYEKL. The CDR3 spells CASSQGQRTEAFF. CDR3 in DNA: TGCGCCAGCAGCCAAGGACAGCGCACTGAAGCTTTCTTT.

The chain has TRBV27 and TRBJ2-7; tentatively, D is TRBD2 (5 bases). V was shortened by 6 bases and J by 3 bases, with 21 bases between the two germline ends. This CDR3 has 16 residues. Looked up from germline, CDR1 is MNHEY and CDR2 is SMNVEV (reference sequence). The CDR3 is CASRRNGGSSVYEQYF. The CDR3 region has the DNA TGTGCCAGCAGAAGGAATGGTGGGAGTTCGGTCTACGAGCAGTACTTC.

V usage is TRBV11-3 and J usage is TRBJ2-3, with TRBD2 matching over 8 bases. Germline loops: CDR1 SGHNT, CDR2 YENEEA. CDR3 length equals 17 residues. Unmatched junction bases numbered 9, after V lost 1 base and J lost 3 bases. CDR3 coding DNA: TGTGCCAGCAGCTTAGGGGAGGCGAGCGGGGGAACAGATACGCAGTATTTT. It is translated as CASSLGEASGGTDTQYF. The full variable domain, in which reference TRBV11-3 and TRBJ2-3 provide the parts outside the CDR3, is EAGVVQSPRYKIIEKKQPVAFWCNPISGHNTLYWYLQNLGQGPELLIRYENEEAVDDSQLPKDRFSAERLKGVDSTLKIQPAELGDSAVYLCASSLGEASGGTDTQYFGPGTRLTVL.

The chain carries TRBV19 and TRBJ2-4; D not certain. V lost 5 bases to trimming and J lost 0 bases, with 11 bases between them. CDR3 length equals 15 residues. The germline V gene encodes CDR1 LNHDA and CDR2 SQIVND (reference sequence). CDR3 sequence reads: CASSSSHLAKNIQYF. CDR3 DNA: TGTGCCAGTAGTTCATCCCATTTAGCCAAAAACATTCAGTACTTC.

This chain uses TRBV28 with TRBJ2-1; 10 bases align to TRBD2. Germline V gene data show CDR1 as MDHEN and CDR2 as SYDVKM. V lost 6 bases, J lost 1 base, and 6 bases stayed unmatched. The CDR3 totals 16 residues. The CDR3 DNA follows: TGTGCCAGCAGGGGCGGTAGCGGGAGGTCCTACAATGAGCAGTTCTTC. The encoded protein is CASRGGSGRSYNEQFF.

The chain uses TRBV6-5 and TRBJ1-5; D is perhaps TRBD1 (5 bases). The CDR3 consists of 12 residues. Trimming pared 7 bases from V and 4 bases from J, leaving 8 bases between. Germline V lookup: CDR1 MNHEY, CDR2 SVGAGI. The CDR3 sequence: CASTTGNQPQHF. The CDR3 nucleotides are TGTGCCAGCACTACAGGTAATCAGCCCCAGCATTTT.

The V call is TRBV6-1, the J call TRBJ2-3, with D uncertain. V was cut by 2 bases and J by 0 bases, with 18 bases left in between. The germline gives CDR1 MNHNS, CDR2 SASEGT. The CDR3 extends over 18 amino acids. The CDR3, as DNA: TGTGCCAGCAGTGAACTCGTTAGAGCTTTTAGAAGCACAGATACGCAGTATTTT. Translation: CASSELVRAFRSTDTQYF.

The sample holds a few counts of this clone. V is TRBV7-2 and J is TRBJ1-2, with TRBD1 matching over 7 bases. V shed 2 bases, J shed 4 bases, and the junction held 10 bases outside the gene matches. Per germline, CDR1 SGHTA and CDR2 FQGNSA. This CDR3 is 16 amino acids long. As DNA, the CDR3 is TGTGCCAGCAGCTTACCCACAGGGGAAAGGGTCTATGGCTACACCTTC. Amino acids: CASSLPTGERVYGYTF.

In this sample, this clone turned up once. CDR3 in amino acids: CASMYRGSGNTIYF. The DNA of the CDR3 is TGTGCCAGCATGTACAGGGGCTCTGGAAACACCATATATTTT. This chain joins TRBV6-1 and TRBJ1-3; 7 nucleotides agree with TRBD1. The V gene end was trimmed by 7 bases and the J gene end by 0 bases; junction bases not matched to a gene: 3. This CDR3 region has 14 residues. In germline, CDR1 is MNHNS, CDR2 SASEGT.

As to this clone: Distinct nucleotide sequences in the sample also encode this CDR3. This chain uses TRBV5-4 with TRBJ2-7; D perhaps matches TRBD1 (6 bases). CDR1 SGHNT and CDR2 YYREEE come from the germline V gene (reference sequence). This CDR3 is built from 13 residues. Deletions cut 0 bases from V and 2 bases from J, with 6 bases between. CDR3 in DNA: TGTGCCAGCAGCTTGGACAGGGCCTACGAGCAGTACTTC. Its protein product is CASSLDRAYEQYF.

The J gene is TRBJ1-4, the V gene TRBV5-1; D uncertain. Germline CDR1 SGHRS, CDR2 YFSETQ. V lost 6 bases, J lost 0 bases, and 21 bases lay in between. This CDR3 has 18 residues. The CDR3 DNA is TGCGCCAGCAACGCACGGATCGCGGAGAGTCCAACTAATGAAAAACTGTTTTTT. Translated: CASNARIAESPTNEKLFF.

The CDR3 sequence: CASSREVNTEAFF. The DNA for the CDR3 is TGTGCCAGCAGCAGGGAAGTGAACACTGAAGCTTTCTTT. The rearrangement links TRBV2 to TRBJ1-1; D may be TRBD1 (5 bases). The CDR3 is 13 amino acids. V lost 6 bases to trimming and J lost 0 bases, with 8 bases between them. From germline, CDR1 is SNHLY and CDR2 FYNNEI.

The V call is TRBV9, the J call TRBJ2-3; 7 bases map to TRBD2. V shed 7 bases, J shed 0 bases, and the junction held 2 bases outside the gene matches. The CDR3 sequence is 13 residues long. Germline CDR1 reads SGDLS; CDR2 reads YYNGEE. The CDR3 protein is CASGRGSTDTQYF. DNA of the CDR3: TGTGCCAGCGGGCGGGGGAGCACAGATACGCAGTATTTT.

The J gene is TRBJ1-2, the V gene TRBV7-9, with D possibly TRBD1 on 5 matching bases. The CDR3 length is 16 residues. Per the germline V gene, CDR1 is SEHNR and CDR2 is FQNEAQ (reference sequence). Trimming cost V 5 bases and J 4 bases, with 20 bases left between them. The CDR3 coding sequence is TGTGCCAGCAGCGATTCCCCGACAGAGTCCCTCTATGGCTACACCTTC. This encodes CASSDSPTESLYGYTF.

V is TRBV28 and J is TRBJ1-1; TRBD1 agrees at 9 bases. The CDR3 consists of 17 residues. The V gene end was trimmed by 1 base and the J gene end by 6 bases; junction bases not matched to a gene: 12. CDR1 is MDHEN, CDR2 SYDVKM, per germline. CDR3 in amino acids: CASSLSGTGPRGAEAFF. The CDR3 DNA follows: TGTGCCAGCAGTTTATCCGGGACAGGGCCTCGTGGAGCTGAAGCTTTCTTT.

Turning to this clone: One end of the junction fails to match germline, which may point to a read error. This chain links TRBV7-7 with TRBJ2-5; a possible D gene is TRBD2 (6 bases). The CDR3 runs 15 residues. The germline V gene has CDR1 SSHAT and CDR2 FNYEAQ (reference sequence). CDR3 protein: CASSRTRGEEETQYF. DNA for the CDR3: TGTGCTAGCAGCCGAACGCGGGGTGAAGAAGAGACCCAGTACTTC.

This chain uses TRBV25-1 with TRBJ1-4, with 9 nucleotides matching TRBD1. The V and J ends lost 7 bases and 8 bases, in that order; junction bases with no gene match: 11. This CDR3 spans 15 amino acids. Germline loops: CDR1 MGHDK, CDR2 SYGVNS. CDR3 nucleotide sequence: TGTGCCAGCACCAGCACAGGGGGCGCTGGGGAAAAACTGTTTTTT. Translated, it gives CASTSTGGAGEKLFF.

The chain has TRBV28 and TRBJ2-5; the match to TRBD1 covers 8 bases. V was pared by 6 bases and J by 4 bases, with 10 bases of the junction left unmatched. CDR3 size: 15 residues. Germline V gene data show CDR1 as MDHEN and CDR2 as SYDVKM. The CDR3, as DNA: TGTGCCAGCAGCTCGTTGGACAGGGCAGGAGAGACCCAGTACTTC. Translating it yields CASSSLDRAGETQYF.

The V call is TRBV7-3, the J call TRBJ2-1, with D unresolved. CDR1 SGHTA and CDR2 FQGTGA come from the germline V gene. This CDR3 contains 13 residues. V lost 1 base to trimming and J lost 6 bases, with 7 bases between them. The CDR3 DNA reads as TGTGCCAGCAGCTTAATCGGGTCCAATGAGCAGTTCTTC. Protein product: CASSLIGSNEQFF.

This clone has just one count. The chain is built from TRBV4-3 and TRBJ1-5; D is unresolved. Trimming removed 0 bases at V and 5 bases at J, with 5 bases between. Germline CDR1 is LGHNA and CDR2 is YSLEER. The CDR3 length is 13 residues. The CDR3 spells CASSQDLHQPQHF. The CDR3 DNA is TGCGCCAGCAGCCAAGATCTCCATCAGCCCCAGCATTTT.

The chain uses TRBV30 and TRBJ2-7, with TRBD2 matching over 9 bases. CDR1 and CDR2 (germline): GTSNPN, SVGIG (reference sequence). CDR3 length: 16 residues. V lost 5 bases, J lost 2 bases, and 13 bases stayed unmatched. Here the CDR3 reads CAWGGRGTSFTYEQYF. The CDR3 nucleotides read TGTGCCTGGGGAGGACGCGGGACTAGCTTTACCTACGAGCAGTACTTC. Combining the CDR3 with reference TRBV30 and TRBJ2-7 gives the whole variable domain SQTIHQWPATLVQPVGSPLSLECTVEGTSNPNLYWYRQAAGRGLQLLFYSVGIGQISSEVPQNLSASRPQDRQFILSSKKLLLSDSGFYLCAWGGRGTSFTYEQYFGPGTRLTVT.

The chain recombines TRBV25-1 with TRBJ1-1; the D gene is possibly TRBD1 (6 bases). V was pared by 7 bases and J by 6 bases, with 9 bases between. The CDR3 consists of 11 residues. Germline assignment: CDR1 MGHDK and CDR2 SYGVNS. This CDR3 is CASTKGAEAFF. Here the CDR3 DNA reads TGTGCCAGCACCAAGGGGGCTGAAGCTTTCTTT.

The V gene is TRBV5-6, the J gene TRBJ1-1; no reliable D call. The CDR3 consists of 15 residues. Trimming removed 1 base at V and 3 bases at J, with 13 bases between. In germline, CDR1 is SGHDT, CDR2 YYEEEE. The CDR3 loop is CASSLIGGRDTEAFF. The CDR3 DNA follows: TGTGCCAGCAGCTTGATTGGAGGGAGGGACACTGAAGCTTTCTTT.